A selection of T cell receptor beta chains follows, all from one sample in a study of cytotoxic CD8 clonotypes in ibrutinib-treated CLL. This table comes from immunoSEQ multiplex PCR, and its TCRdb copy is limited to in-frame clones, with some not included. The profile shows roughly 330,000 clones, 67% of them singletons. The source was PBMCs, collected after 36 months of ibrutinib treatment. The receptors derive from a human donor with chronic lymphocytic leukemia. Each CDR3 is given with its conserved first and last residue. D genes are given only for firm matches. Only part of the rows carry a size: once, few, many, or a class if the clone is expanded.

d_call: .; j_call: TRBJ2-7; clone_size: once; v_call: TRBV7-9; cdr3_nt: TGTGCCAGCAGCCCTCTTCCCGGGTCCTCCTACGAGCAGTACTTC; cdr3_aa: CASSPLPGSSYEQYF
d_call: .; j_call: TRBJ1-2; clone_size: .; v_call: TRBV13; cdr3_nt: TGTGCCAGCAGCTTATGGTACAGGGAATTTGGTGGCTACACCTTC; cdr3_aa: CASSLWYREFGGYTF
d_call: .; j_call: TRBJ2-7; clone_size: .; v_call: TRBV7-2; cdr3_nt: TGTGCCAGCAGCTTAGCGGGGGGCACCTACGAGCAGTACTTC; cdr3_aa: CASSLAGGTYEQYF
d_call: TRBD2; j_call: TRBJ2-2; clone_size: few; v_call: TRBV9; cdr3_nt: TGTGCCAGCAGCGCAGCGGGAGTGACCGGGGAGCTGTTTTTT; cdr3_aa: CASSAAGVTGELFF
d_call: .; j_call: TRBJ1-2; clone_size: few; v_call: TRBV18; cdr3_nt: TGTGCCAGCTCACCAACGGGACTGCGCCTCTGGAATGGCTACACCTTC; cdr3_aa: CASSPTGLRLWNGYTF
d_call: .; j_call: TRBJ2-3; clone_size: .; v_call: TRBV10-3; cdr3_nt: TGTGCCATCAGTGAGTCGGGGGCGACAGATACGCAGTATTTT; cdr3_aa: CAISESGATDTQYF
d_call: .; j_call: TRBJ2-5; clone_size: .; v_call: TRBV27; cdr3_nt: TGTGCCAGCAGTGTGACTAGTAGGGGGGAGACCCAGTACTTC; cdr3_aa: CASSVTSRGETQYF
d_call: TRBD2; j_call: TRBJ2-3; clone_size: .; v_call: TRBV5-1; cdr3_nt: TGCGCCAGCAGCTTAACTGGGACTAGCGGAAGCACAGATACGCAGTATTTT; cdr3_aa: CASSLTGTSGSTDTQYF
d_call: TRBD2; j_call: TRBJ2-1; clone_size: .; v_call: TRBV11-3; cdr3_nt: TGTGCCAGCAGCCCAAGACTAGCGGGACCCAATGAGCAGTTCTTC; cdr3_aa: CASSPRLAGPNEQFF
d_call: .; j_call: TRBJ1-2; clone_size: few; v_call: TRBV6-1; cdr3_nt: TGTGCCAGCAGTGAAGGCCGGGATGGCTACACCTTC; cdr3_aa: CASSEGRDGYTF
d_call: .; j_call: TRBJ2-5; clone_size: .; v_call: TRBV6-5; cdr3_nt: TGTGCCAGCAGTTACGAGGCCTGGGGGACCCAGTACTTC; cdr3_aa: CASSYEAWGTQYF
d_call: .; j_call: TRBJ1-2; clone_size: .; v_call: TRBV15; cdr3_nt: TGTGCCACCAGCAGAATTAACGGGTGGGACTATGGCTACACCTTC; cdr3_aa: CATSRINGWDYGYTF
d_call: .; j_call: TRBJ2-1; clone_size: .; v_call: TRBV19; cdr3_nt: TGTGCCAGTACTCTGACAGGTGGCGAGCAGTTCTTC; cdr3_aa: CASTLTGGEQFF
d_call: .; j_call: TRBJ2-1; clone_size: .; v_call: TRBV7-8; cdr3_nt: TGTGCCAGCAGCTTAAGGGGGAGCTCCTACAATGAGCAGTTCTTC; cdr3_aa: CASSLRGSSYNEQFF
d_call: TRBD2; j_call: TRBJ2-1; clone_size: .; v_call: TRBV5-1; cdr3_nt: TGCGCCAGCAGCAAGACTAGCGGGAATGAGCAGTTCTTC; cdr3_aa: CASSKTSGNEQFF
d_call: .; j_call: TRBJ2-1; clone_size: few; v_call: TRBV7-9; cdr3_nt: TGTGCCAGCAGCTTAGGGTCCAGGGATCGCGCCTACAATGAGCAGTTCTTC; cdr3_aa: CASSLGSRDRAYNEQFF
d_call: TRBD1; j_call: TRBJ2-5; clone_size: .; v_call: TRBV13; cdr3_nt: TGTGCCAGCAGCCCGACTAGCCCGGACAGGGGAGAGACCCAGTACTTC; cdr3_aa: CASSPTSPDRGETQYF
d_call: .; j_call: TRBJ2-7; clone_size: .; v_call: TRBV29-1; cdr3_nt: TGCAGCGTTGCCCAGCGGGCCTACGAGCAGTACTTC; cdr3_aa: CSVAQRAYEQYF
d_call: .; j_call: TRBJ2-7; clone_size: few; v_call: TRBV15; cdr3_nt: TGTGCCACCAGCCCTCGGGGATACCTCTACGAGCAGTACTTC; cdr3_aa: CATSPRGYLYEQYF
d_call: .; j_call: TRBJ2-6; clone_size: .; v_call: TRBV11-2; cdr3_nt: TGTGCCAGCAGCTTCAGGGAGTCTGGGGCCAACGTCCTGACTTTC; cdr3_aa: CASSFRESGANVLTF
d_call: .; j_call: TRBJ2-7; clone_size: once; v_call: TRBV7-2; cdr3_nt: TGTGCCAGCAGCTTAGTTGGGCCCTGGAGCGTTTTAAGCTCCTACGAGCAGTACTTC; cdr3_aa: CASSLVGPWSVLSSYEQYF
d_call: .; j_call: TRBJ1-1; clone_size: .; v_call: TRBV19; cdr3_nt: TGTGCCAGTAGTGTCACGGGGAACACTGAAGCTTTCTTT; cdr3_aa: CASSVTGNTEAFF
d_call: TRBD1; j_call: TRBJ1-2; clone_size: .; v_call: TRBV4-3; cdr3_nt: TGCGCCAGCAGCCAAGATTTGACAGGGGGCCACTATGGCTACACCTTC; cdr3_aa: CASSQDLTGGHYGYTF
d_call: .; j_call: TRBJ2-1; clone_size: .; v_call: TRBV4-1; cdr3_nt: TGCGCCAGCTTCGGGACAGAGCAGTTCTTC; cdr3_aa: CASFGTEQFF
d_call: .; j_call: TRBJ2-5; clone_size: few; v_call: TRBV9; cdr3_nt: TGTGCCAGCAGCGCCCGAGAGACCCAGTACTTC; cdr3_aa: CASSARETQYF
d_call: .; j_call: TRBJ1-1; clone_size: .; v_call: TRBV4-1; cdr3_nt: TGCGCCAGCAGCCACGAGGCCGGAGGAATGAACACTGAAGCTTTCTTT; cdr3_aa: CASSHEAGGMNTEAFF
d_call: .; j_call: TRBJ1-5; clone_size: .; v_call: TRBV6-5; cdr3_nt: TGTGCCAGCAGTTCATGGTACAATCAGCCCCAGCATTTT; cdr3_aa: CASSSWYNQPQHF
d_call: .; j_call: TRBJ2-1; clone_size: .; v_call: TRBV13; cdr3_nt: TGTGCCAGCAGCTTAGGTCTGACGGGGGCGATTTACAATGAGCAGTTCTTC; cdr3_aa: CASSLGLTGAIYNEQFF
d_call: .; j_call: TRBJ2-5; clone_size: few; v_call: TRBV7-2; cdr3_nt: TGTGCCAGCGGAGAGGAGACCCAGTACTTC; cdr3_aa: CASGEETQYF
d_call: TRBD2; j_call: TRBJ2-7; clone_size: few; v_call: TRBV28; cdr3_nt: TGTGCCAGCAGTCCTCCTAGCGGGAGGAAGCAGTACTTC; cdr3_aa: CASSPPSGRKQYF
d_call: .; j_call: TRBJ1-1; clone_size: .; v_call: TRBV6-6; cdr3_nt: TGTGCCAGCAGTTACCAGGGATCGGGGAACACTGAAGCTTTCTTT; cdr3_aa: CASSYQGSGNTEAFF
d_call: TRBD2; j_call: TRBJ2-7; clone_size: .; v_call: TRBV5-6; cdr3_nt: TGTGCCAGCAGCTTGCGACTAGCGGGACCCTACGAGCAGTACTTC; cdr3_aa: CASSLRLAGPYEQYF
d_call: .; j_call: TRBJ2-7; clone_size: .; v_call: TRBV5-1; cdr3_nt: TGCGCCAGCAGCTTGGCCTTCTGGGGGCAAAACGAGCAGTACTTC; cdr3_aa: CASSLAFWGQNEQYF
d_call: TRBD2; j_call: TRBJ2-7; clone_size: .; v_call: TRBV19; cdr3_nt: TGTGCCAGTAGCGGGAGGGACTCCTACGAGCAGTACTTC; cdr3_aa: CASSGRDSYEQYF
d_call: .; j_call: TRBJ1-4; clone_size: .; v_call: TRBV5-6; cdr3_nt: TGTGCCAGCCGGCGGGGCACAGGTGGTAATGAAAAACTGTTTTTT; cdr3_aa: CASRRGTGGNEKLFF
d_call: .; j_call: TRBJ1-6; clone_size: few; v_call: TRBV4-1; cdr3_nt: TGCGCCAGCAGCCAAGATTCCGGGGGATTCTATAATTCACCCCTCCACTTT; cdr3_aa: CASSQDSGGFYNSPLHF
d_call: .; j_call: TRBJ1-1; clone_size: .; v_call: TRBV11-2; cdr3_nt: TGTGCCAGCAGCTTAGGCCGAGAAACTGAAGCTTTCTTT; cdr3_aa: CASSLGRETEAFF
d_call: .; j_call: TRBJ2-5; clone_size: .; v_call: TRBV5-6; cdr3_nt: TGTGCCAGCAGCTCCTGGACGCCACAAGAGACCCAGTACTTC; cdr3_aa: CASSSWTPQETQYF
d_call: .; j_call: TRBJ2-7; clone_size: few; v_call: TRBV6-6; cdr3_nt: TGTGCCAGCAGTTACTCTGCGTACGAGCAGTACTTC; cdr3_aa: CASSYSAYEQYF